This TCR beta chain emerged from a study of T cell responses to AZD1222 COVID-19 vaccine. Across the whole study: Second-dose intervals near 4 or 12 weeks were combined. Study-level results: The CD4 TCRs associated with vaccination extended across spike and predominated at 160-218 and 743-854. Nearly half of spike-specific TCRs reportedly target variant regions that are unmutated in the B.1.351 and B.1.1.7 variants.

Sequencing used immunoSEQ multiplex PCR; TCRdb keeps in-frame clones, though not all of them. This table has roughly 130,000 clones, around nine tenths appearing once. The V gene lost 5 bases and the J gene lost 0 bases, with 14 bases spanning the gap. Germline assignment: CDR1 SGHTA and CDR2 FQGNSA. The CDR3 runs 15 residues. Details on this clone: The target antigen is unknown.

The rearrangement uses TRBV7-2 and TRBJ2-7; D is unclear. The receptor's source is an adult in good health. The sequencing used peripheral blood, collected on day 0 of AZD1222 vaccination. CDR3 nucleotide sequence: TGTGCCAGCAGCCTCGCGACGTATAGCTCCTACGAGCAGTACTTC. This codes for CASSLATYSSYEQYF.